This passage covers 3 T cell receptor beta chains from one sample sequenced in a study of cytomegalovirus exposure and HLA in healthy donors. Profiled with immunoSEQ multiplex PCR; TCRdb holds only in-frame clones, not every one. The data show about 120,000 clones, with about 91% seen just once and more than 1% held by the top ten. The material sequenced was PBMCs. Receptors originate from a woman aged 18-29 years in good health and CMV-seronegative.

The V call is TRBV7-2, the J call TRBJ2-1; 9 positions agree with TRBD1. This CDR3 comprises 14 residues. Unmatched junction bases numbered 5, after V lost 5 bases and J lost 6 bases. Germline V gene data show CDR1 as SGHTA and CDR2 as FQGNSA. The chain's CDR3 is CASSDRQGGNEQFF. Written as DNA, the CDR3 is TGTGCCAGCAGCGATAGACAGGGGGGCAATGAGCAGTTCTTC.

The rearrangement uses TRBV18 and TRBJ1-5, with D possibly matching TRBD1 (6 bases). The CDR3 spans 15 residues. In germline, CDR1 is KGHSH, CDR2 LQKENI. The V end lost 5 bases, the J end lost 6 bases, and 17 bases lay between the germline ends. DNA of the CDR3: TGTGCCAGCTCAGGAGAGGGGGTGAGGGGTCAGCCCCAGCATTTT. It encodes CASSGEGVRGQPQHF.

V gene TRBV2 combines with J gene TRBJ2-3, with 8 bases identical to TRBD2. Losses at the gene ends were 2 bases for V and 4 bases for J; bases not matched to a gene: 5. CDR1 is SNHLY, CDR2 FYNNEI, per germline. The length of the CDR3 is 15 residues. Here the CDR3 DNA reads TGTGCCAGCAGTGAATCAGCGCGGGGGGCAGATACGCAGTATTTT. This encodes CASSESARGADTQYF.